The subject of this entry is one T cell receptor beta chain. The sample belongs to a study of blood T cell repertoires in COVID-19. Germline V gene data show CDR1 as GTSNPN and CDR2 as SVGIG (reference sequence). The germline V and J ends were trimmed by 1 base and 0 bases, with 12 bases remaining between them. CDR3 size: 15 residues. Measured with immunoSEQ multiplex PCR; TCRdb has only the in-frame clones, and not every one. This sample has some 120,000 clones, with roughly 86% found just once. The sample consisted of peripheral blood. The sequence came from a human donor in a cohort sampled during active COVID-19. The chain recombines TRBV30 with TRBJ1-1; D is possibly TRBD1 (6 bases). CDR3 loop: CAWSAPRGLNTEAFF. Here the CDR3 DNA reads TGTGCCTGGAGTGCCCCCAGGGGACTGAACACTGAAGCTTTCTTT.